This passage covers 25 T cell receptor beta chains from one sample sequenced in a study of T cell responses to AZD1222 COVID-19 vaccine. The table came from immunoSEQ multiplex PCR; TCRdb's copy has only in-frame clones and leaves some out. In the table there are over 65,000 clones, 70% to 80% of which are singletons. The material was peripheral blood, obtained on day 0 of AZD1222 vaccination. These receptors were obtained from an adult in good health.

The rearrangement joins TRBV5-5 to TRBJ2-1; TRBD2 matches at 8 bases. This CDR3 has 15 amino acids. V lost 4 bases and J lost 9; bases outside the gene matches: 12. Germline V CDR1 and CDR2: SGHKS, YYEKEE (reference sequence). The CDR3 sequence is CASSPTGTRLSEQFF. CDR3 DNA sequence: TGTGCCAGCAGCCCAACCGGGACTAGATTATCTGAGCAGTTCTTC.

CDR3 protein: CASSLGTANTEAFF. As DNA, the CDR3 is TGTGCCAGCAGTCTGGGGACGGCGAACACTGAAGCTTTCTTT. The chain joins TRBV14 to TRBJ1-1; a possible D gene is TRBD1 (5 bases). Germline V gives CDR1 SGHDN, CDR2 FVKESK. With 6 bases removed from V and 1 base from J, the gap between germline ends came to 12 bases. The CDR3 runs 14 residues.

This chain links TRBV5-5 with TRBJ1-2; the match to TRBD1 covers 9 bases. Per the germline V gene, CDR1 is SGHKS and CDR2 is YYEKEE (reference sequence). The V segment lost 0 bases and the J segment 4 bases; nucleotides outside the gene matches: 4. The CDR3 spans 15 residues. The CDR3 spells CASSLDRGLFYGYTF. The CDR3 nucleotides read TGTGCCAGCAGCTTGGACAGGGGGCTCTTCTATGGCTACACCTTC.

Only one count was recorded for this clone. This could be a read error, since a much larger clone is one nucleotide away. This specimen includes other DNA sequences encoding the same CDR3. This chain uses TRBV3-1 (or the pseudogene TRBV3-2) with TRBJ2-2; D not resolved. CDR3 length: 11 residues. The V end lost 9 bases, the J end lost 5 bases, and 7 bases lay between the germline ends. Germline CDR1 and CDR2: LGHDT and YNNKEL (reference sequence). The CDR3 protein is CASFQTGELFF. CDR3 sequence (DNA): TGTGCCAGTTTCCAAACCGGGGAGCTGTTTTTT.

CDR3: CASSRRGDDTEAFF. The CDR3 nucleotides read TGTGCCAGCAGCCGTAGGGGGGACGACACTGAAGCTTTCTTT. This chain links TRBV7-2 with TRBJ1-1; weak D call: TRBD1 (6 bases). Germline-derived CDR1 and CDR2 are SGHTA and FQGNSA. Trimming left V 5 bases short and J 3 bases short, with 13 bases between. This CDR3 spans 14 amino acids.

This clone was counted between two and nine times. The CDR3 coding sequence is TGTGCCCCCTCCGGGACAGTTGTGAATTCACCCCTCCACTTT. Its protein is CAPSGTVVNSPLHF. The chain carries TRBV24-1 and TRBJ1-6, with 7 bases matching TRBD1. Trimming took 12 bases from V and 7 from J; bases not matched to a gene: 11. Per germline, CDR1 KGHDR and CDR2 SFDVKD. CDR3 length: 14 amino acids.

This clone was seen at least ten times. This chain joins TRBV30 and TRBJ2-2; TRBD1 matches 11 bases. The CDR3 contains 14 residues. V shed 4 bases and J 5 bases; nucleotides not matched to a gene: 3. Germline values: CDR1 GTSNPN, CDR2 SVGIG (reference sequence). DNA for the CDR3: TGTGCCTGGACGGGACAGGGGGTAACCGGGGAGCTGTTTTTT. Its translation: CAWTGQGVTGELFF.

CDR3 in DNA: TGCGCCAGCAGCAAGTTAGCGGGAACCCCAGATACGCAGTATTTT. Its translation is CASSKLAGTPDTQYF. The chain uses TRBV5-1 and TRBJ2-3; 8 bases match TRBD2. Germline V gene data show CDR1 as SGHRS and CDR2 as YFSETQ. The V segment lost 4 bases and the J segment 4 bases; nucleotides outside the gene matches: 8. This CDR3 comprises 15 residues. The full variable domain, its missing parts supplied by reference TRBV5-1 and TRBJ2-3, is KAGVTQTPRYLIKTRGQQVTLSCSPISGHRSVSWYQQTPGQGLQFLFEYFSETQRNKGNFPGRFSGRQFSNSRSEMNVSTLELGDSALYLCASSKLAGTPDTQYFGPGTRLTVL.

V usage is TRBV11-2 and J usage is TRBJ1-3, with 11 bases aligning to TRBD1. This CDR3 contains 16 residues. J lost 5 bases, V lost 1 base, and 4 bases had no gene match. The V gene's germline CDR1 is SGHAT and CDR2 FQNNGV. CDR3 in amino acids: CASSLGTGGARNTIYF. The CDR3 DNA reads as TGTGCCAGCAGCTTAGGGACAGGGGGCGCGAGAAACACCATATATTTT. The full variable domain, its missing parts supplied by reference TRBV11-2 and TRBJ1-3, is EAGVAQSPRYKIIEKRQSVAFWCNPISGHATLYWYQQILGQGPKLLIQFQNNGVVDDSQLPKDRFSAERLKGVDSTLKIQPAKLEDSAVYLCASSLGTGGARNTIYFGEGSWLTVV.

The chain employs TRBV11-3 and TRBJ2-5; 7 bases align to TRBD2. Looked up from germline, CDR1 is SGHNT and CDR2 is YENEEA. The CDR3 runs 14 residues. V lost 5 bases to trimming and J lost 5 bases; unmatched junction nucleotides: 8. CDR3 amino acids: CASSPGTAGETQYF. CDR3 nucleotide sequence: TGTGCCAGCAGCCCCGGAACAGCGGGGGAGACCCAGTACTTC. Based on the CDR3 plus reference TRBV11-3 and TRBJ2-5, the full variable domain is EAGVVQSPRYKIIEKKQPVAFWCNPISGHNTLYWYLQNLGQGPELLIRYENEEAVDDSQLPKDRFSAERLKGVDSTLKIQPAELGDSAVYLCASSPGTAGETQYFGPGTRLLVL.

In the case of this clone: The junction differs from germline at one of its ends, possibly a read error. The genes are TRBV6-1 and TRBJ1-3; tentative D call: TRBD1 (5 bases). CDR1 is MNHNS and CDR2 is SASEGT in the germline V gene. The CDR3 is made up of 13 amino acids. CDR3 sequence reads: CASSEGPAGPPRF. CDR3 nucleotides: TGTGCCAGCAGTGAAGGGCCGGCGGGACCCCCCCGTTTT.

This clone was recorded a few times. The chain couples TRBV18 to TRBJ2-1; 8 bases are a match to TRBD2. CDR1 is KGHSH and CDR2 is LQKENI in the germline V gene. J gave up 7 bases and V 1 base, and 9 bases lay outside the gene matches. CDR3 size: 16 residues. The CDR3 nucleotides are TGTGCCAGCTCACCACGGGCGGGACTAGACGGGAATGAGCAGTTCTTC. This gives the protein CASSPRAGLDGNEQFF.

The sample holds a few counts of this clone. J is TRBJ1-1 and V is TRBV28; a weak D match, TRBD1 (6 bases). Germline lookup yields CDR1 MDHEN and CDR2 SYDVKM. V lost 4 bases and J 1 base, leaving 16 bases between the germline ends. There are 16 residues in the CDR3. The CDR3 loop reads CASSSPRTGSNTEAFF. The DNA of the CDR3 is TGTGCCAGCAGTTCCCCCCGAACAGGGTCGAACACTGAAGCTTTCTTT.

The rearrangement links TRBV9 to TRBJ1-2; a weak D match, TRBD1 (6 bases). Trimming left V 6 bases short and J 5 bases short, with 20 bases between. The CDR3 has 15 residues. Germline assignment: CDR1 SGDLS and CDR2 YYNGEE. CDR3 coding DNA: TGTGCCAGCACCCCGGGTTACAGGGACTCGTATGGCTACACCTTC. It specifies CASTPGYRDSYGYTF.

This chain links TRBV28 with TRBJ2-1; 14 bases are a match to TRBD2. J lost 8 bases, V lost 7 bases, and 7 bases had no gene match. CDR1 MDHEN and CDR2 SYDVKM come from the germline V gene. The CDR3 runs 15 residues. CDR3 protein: CASNLGTSGGHEQFF. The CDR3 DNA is TGTGCCAGCAACCTCGGGACTAGCGGGGGCCATGAGCAGTTCTTC. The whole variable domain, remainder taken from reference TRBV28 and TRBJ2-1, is DVKVTQSSRYLVKRTGEKVFLECVQDMDHENMFWYRQDPGLGLRLIYFSYDVKMKEKGDIPEGYSVSREKKERFSLILESASTNQTSMYLCASNLGTSGGHEQFFGPGTRLTVL.

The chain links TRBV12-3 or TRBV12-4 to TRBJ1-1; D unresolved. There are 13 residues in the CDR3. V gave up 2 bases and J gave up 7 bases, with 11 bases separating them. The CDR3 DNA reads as TGTGCCAGCAGTTTACTGGGTGGGAATGAAGCTTTCTTT. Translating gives CASSLLGGNEAFF.

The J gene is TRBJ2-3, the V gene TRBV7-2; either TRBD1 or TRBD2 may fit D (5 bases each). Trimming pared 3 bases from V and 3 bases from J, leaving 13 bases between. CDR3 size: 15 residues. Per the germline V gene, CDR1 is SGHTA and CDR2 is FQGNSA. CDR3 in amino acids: CASSFLGVETDTQYF. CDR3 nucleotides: TGTGCCAGCAGCTTTTTGGGGGTGGAAACAGATACGCAGTATTTT.

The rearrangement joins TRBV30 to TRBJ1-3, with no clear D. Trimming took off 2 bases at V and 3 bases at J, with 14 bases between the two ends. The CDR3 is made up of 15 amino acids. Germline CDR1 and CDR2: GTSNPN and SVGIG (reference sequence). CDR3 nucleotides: TGTGCCTGGAGTAGTTTCGACCGTAATGGAAACACCATATATTTT. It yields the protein CAWSSFDRNGNTIYF.

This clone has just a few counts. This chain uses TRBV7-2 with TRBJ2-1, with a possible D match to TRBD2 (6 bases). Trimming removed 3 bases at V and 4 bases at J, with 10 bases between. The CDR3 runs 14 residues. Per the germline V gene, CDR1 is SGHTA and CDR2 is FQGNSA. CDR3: CASSLVGTYNEQFF. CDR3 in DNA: TGTGCCAGCAGCTTGGTAGGGACTTACAATGAGCAGTTCTTC.

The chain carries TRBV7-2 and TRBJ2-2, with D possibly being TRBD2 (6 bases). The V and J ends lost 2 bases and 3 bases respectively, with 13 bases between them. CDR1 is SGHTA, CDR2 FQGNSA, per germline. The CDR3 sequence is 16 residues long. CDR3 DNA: TGTGCCAGCAGCTTAAACGGAGGGAGGCACACCGGGGAGCTGTTTTTT. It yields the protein CASSLNGGRHTGELFF.

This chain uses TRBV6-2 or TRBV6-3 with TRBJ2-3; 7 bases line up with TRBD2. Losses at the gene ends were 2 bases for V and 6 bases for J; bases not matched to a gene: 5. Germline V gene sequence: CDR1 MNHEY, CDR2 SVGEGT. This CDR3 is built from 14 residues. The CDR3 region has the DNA TGTGCCAGCAGTTACGAAGTGCGGGGGGATACGCAGTATTTT. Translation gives CASSYEVRGDTQYF.

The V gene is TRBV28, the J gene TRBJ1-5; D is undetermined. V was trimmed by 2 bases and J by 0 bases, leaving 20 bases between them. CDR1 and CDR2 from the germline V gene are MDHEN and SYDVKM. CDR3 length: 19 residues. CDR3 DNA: TGTGCCAGCAGTTTAAGGGTCCCCCCGGTATACGATAGCAATCAGCCCCAGCATTTT. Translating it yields CASSLRVPPVYDSNQPQHF.

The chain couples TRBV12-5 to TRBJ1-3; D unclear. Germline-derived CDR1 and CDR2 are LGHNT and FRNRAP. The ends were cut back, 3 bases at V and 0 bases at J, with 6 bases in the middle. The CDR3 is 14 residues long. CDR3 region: CASGLGLSGNTIYF. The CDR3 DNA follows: TGTGCTAGTGGTTTAGGGCTCTCTGGAAACACCATATATTTT.

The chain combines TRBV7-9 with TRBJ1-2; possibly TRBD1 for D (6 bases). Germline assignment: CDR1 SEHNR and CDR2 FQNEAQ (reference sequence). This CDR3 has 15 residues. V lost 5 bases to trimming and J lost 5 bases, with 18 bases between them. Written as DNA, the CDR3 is TGTGCCAGCAGCCCCCATCGGACAGATTATTATGGCTACACCTTC. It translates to CASSPHRTDYYGYTF.

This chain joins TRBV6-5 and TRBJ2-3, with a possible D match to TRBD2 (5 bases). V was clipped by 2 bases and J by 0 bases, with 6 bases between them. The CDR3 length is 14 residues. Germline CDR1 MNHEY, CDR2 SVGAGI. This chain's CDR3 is CASSYGGSTDTQYF. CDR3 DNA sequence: TGTGCCAGCAGTTACGGCGGGAGCACAGATACGCAGTATTTT.